Each of the 13 T cell receptor beta chains below was sequenced from the same sample in a study of blood T cells in healthy people across ages. A J-beta primer mix and a sample-barcoded 5' primer were used in a second PCR of about 6 to 12 cycles. Using its own MiXCR run on the 5' RACE reads, TCRdb lists one record per CDR3 protein. The table includes 1.5 million to 2 million distinct CDR3 sequences, roughly 27% detected once. The sequenced material came from blood. The receptors stem from a woman aged 25 to 39 in good health.

V usage is TRBV15 and J usage is TRBJ2-5; D gene unclear. The V end lost 5 bases, the J end lost 11 bases, and 12 bases lay between the germline ends. Germline values: CDR1 LNHNV, CDR2 YYDKDF (reference sequence). The CDR3 extends over 11 amino acids. Here the CDR3 DNA reads TGTGCCACCAGCGGGAACCTGGAGCAGTACTTC. Translating it yields CATSGNLEQYF.

With respect to this clonotype: The junction does not match germline at one end; this may be a read error. This chain uses TRBV7-2 with TRBJ2-6, with D perhaps TRBD2 (6 bases). CDR3 length: 19 amino acids. Germline V gene lookup returns CDR1 SGHTA and CDR2 FQGNSA. The CDR3 reads CASSPIGGSYASGANVPTF. Written as DNA, the CDR3 is TGTGCCAGCAGCCCTATTGGGGGGAGTTACGCCTCTGGGGCCAACGTCCCGACTTTC.

This clonotype was picked up a small number of times. The V gene is TRBV28, the J gene TRBJ2-3, with D possibly matching TRBD1 (6 bases). V was shortened by 4 bases and J by 4 bases, with 21 bases between the two germline ends. Germline CDR1 reads MDHEN; CDR2 reads SYDVKM. CDR3 length: 17 amino acids. The CDR3 loop reads CASSWASGLQGADTQYF. In DNA, the CDR3 is TGTGCCAGCAGTTGGGCCAGCGGCCTACAGGGAGCAGATACGCAGTATTTT.

The J gene is TRBJ2-7, the V gene TRBV20-1, with a tentative D call TRBD2 (6 bases). Germline V lookup: CDR1 DFQATT, CDR2 SNEGSKA (reference sequence). CDR3 length equals 14 residues. V was shortened by 3 bases and J by 3 bases, with 15 bases between the two germline ends. CDR3 DNA sequence: TGCAGTGCTAGCTCTCCGGCGGGGAGCTACGAGCAGTACTTC. It specifies CSASSPAGSYEQYF.

The CDR3 DNA sequence: TGCAGTGCCCCGGGCCAGGAGTCAGATACGCAGTATTTT. Amino acids: CSAPGQESDTQYF. V usage is TRBV20-1 and J usage is TRBJ2-3; no firm D call. Trimming pared 6 bases from V and 4 bases from J, leaving 14 bases between. Per the germline V gene, CDR1 is DFQATT and CDR2 is SNEGSKA (reference sequence). This CDR3 has 13 residues.

Details on this clonotype: The junction departs from germline at one end; a sequencing error may be responsible. This chain connects TRBV6-2 or TRBV6-3 to TRBJ1-1, with 9 bases matching TRBD1. Looked up from germline, CDR1 is MNHEY and CDR2 is SVGEGT. The CDR3 spans 14 residues. The CDR3 bases are TGTGTCAGCAGTTTCAACGACAGGGGGACTGAAGCTTTCTTT. This sequence encodes CVSSFNDRGTEAFF.

The chain recombines TRBV10-1 with TRBJ2-7; possibly TRBD1 for D (5 bases). The J call may be incorrect, as the DNA end agrees better with TRBJ2-5. CDR1 is WNHNN and CDR2 is SYGVQD in the germline V gene (reference sequence). There are 13 residues in the CDR3. DNA for the CDR3: TGCGCCAGCAGTGATGGGGCTTTGGAGACCCAGTACTTC. The encoded protein is CASSDGALETQYF.

V and J are TRBV4-1 and TRBJ1-5; no reliable D call. Trimming pared 1 base from V and 0 bases from J, leaving 10 bases between. The germline V gene has CDR1 MGHRA and CDR2 YSYEKL. The CDR3 extends over 16 amino acids. The CDR3 sequence: CASSQVGYSSNQPQHF. Written as DNA, the CDR3 is TGCGCCAGCAGCCAAGTTGGGTACAGTAGCAATCAGCCCCAGCATTTT.

The CDR3 here is CASSLGTDTEYF. The DNA of the CDR3 is TGTGCCAGCAGTTTAGGCACAGATACGGAATATTTT. This chain links TRBV12-3 or TRBV12-4 with TRBJ2-3; D is uncertain. V was pared by 1 base and J by 15 bases, with 14 bases between. The CDR3 sequence is 12 residues long.

A few counts support this clonotype. The V and J genes are TRBV5-6 and TRBJ2-6; 9 bases line up with TRBD1. The junction had 5 bases not matched to a gene; V was cut back by 3 bases and J by 1 base. CDR3 length: 17 amino acids. Germline CDR1 is SGHDT and CDR2 is YYEEEE. CDR3 in amino acids: CASSYPGQGSGANVLTF. The CDR3 DNA is TGTGCCAGCAGCTACCCGGGACAGGGATCTGGGGCCAACGTCCTGACTTTC.

This clonotype was seen repeatedly, ten times or more. For the CDR3, the DNA is TGCGCCAGCAGCCAAGACCCTAGTGGAGAGGGGTACGAAAAACTGTTTTTT. Translating gives CASSQDPSGEGYEKLFF. V and J are TRBV4-1 and TRBJ1-4, with D possibly being TRBD1 (5 bases). The CDR3 loop spans 17 amino acids. The ends were cut back, 0 bases at V and 8 bases at J, with 19 bases in the middle. Germline V CDR1 and CDR2: MGHRA, YSYEKL.

The chain links TRBV7-7 to TRBJ2-3; the D call may be TRBD1 or TRBD2 (6 bases each). V gave up 1 base and J gave up 0 bases, with 11 bases separating them. The CDR3 runs to 16 residues. Germline V gene sequence: CDR1 SSHAT, CDR2 FNYEAQ (reference sequence). The CDR3 here is CASSLGRGRSTDTQYF. DNA for the CDR3: TGTGCCAGCAGCTTAGGTCGGGGGCGAAGCACAGATACGCAGTATTTT.

There are many counts of this clonotype. V gene TRBV6-4 combines with J gene TRBJ2-1, with 8 positions matching TRBD1. Germline V gives CDR1 MRHNA, CDR2 SNTAGT. V shed 4 bases and J 6 bases; nucleotides not matched to a gene: 5. This CDR3 is built from 14 residues. The chain's CDR3 is CASSVQGTGNEQFF. DNA for the CDR3: TGTGCCAGCAGTGTACAGGGGACAGGCAATGAGCAGTTCTTC.